Listed below are T cell receptor beta chains from one sample, sequenced in a study. TCRdb re-derived calls from the 5' RACE reads in MiXCR, one entry per CDR3 protein. This table has about 50,000 distinct CDR3 sequences, roughly 28% appearing once. Sequenced sample: naive CD4+ T cells sorted from blood. Source of these receptors: a female donor with breast cancer. The CDR3 runs from the conserved cysteine through the conserved F or W. D genes are given only for firm matches. Size tells how often a clone was seen (once, few, many) or the class of an expanded clone, and some rows leave it out.

CDR3 DNA | CDR3 protein | D gene | clone size | J gene | V gene
TGTGCCAGCAGTACTGGGGGCCTAAGGGGATTTTGGTCTGGGGCCAACGTCCTGACTTTC | CASSTGGLRGFWSGANVLTF | . | . | TRBJ2-6 | TRBV5-5
TGCAGTGCTAGAGATATGGGGGGTGGGATGAACACTGAAGCTTTCTTT | CSARDMGGGMNTEAFF | . | . | TRBJ1-1 | TRBV20-1
TGTGCCAGCAGCTTGGGGGGGCCCCAAGAGACCCAGTACTTC | CASSLGGPQETQYF | . | . | TRBJ2-5 | TRBV7-6
TGCGCCAGCATGGATTCCGGGGATACGCAGTATTTT | CASMDSGDTQYF | . | few | TRBJ2-3 | TRBV5-1
TGTGCCAGCAGCACACACCCAGCGGGACAGCAGTTCTTC | CASSTHPAGQQFF | TRBD2 | . | TRBJ2-1 | TRBV11-3
TGCAGCGTTGAAAGAGAGATAGCGGCCTTAGTTACGCAGTATTTT | CSVEREIAALVTQYF | . | many | TRBJ2-3 | TRBV29-1
TGTGCCAGCAGTGATGTGGGCCAAGAGACCCAGTACTTC | CASSDVGQETQYF | . | few | TRBJ2-5 | TRBV2
TGCAGTGCTAGAATAGGAAGCCAGCCCCAGCATTTT | CSARIGSQPQHF | . | . | TRBJ1-5 | TRBV20-1
TGTGCCAGCAGCCTACCCGCTAGGACGCAGTTCTTC | CASSLPARTQFF | . | few | TRBJ2-1 | TRBV3-1
TGTGCCAGCAGTTACCGGACAGGGGGGACTGAAAAACTGTTTTTT | CASSYRTGGTEKLFF | TRBD1 | . | TRBJ1-4 | TRBV6-6
TGCGCCAGCAGCTTGGTCGCAGGGTTCGATGAGCAGTTCTTC | CASSLVAGFDEQFF | . | few | TRBJ2-1 | TRBV5-1